Presented here are 14 T cell receptor beta chains from one specimen sequenced in a study of blood T cell repertoires in COVID-19. The data were produced by immunoSEQ multiplex PCR, yet TCRdb's version contains in-frame clones alone and is incomplete. The sample lists some 250,000 clones, 80% to 90% seen once, with 2.2% in the top ten. The sequencing input was peripheral blood. These receptors were taken from a man in his thirties or forties who had recovered from COVID-19.

V and J are TRBV5-1 and TRBJ1-6; D perhaps matches TRBD1 (6 bases). V lost 7 bases and J 5 bases, leaving 13 bases between the germline ends. The CDR3 length is 14 residues. CDR1 is SGHRS and CDR2 is YFSETQ in the germline V gene. The CDR3 sequence: CASGLQGDNSPLHF. CDR3 nucleotides: TGCGCCAGCGGATTACAGGGAGATAATTCACCCCTCCACTTT.

The chain combines TRBV6-5 with TRBJ2-2; 7 bases align to TRBD1. Germline CDR1 MNHEY, CDR2 SVGAGI. The CDR3 is made up of 16 amino acids. After removal of 2 bases from V and 4 bases from J, the junction contained 7 bases not matched to a gene. Here the CDR3 DNA reads TGTGCCAGCAGTTACAAGGACAGGTTTAGCACCGGGGAGCTGTTTTTT. It yields the protein CASSYKDRFSTGELFF.

This sequence joins TRBV20-1 and TRBJ2-1; TRBD1 matches at 8 bases. The CDR3 contains 19 residues. The J segment lost 6 bases and the V segment lost 3 bases, leaving 22 bases of the junction unmatched. CDR1 is DFQATT, CDR2 SNEGSKA, per germline (reference sequence). The CDR3 here is CSASRTGRSTIRESNEQFF. CDR3 nucleotides: TGCAGTGCTAGTCGGACAGGGCGATCTACAATTCGGGAATCCAATGAGCAGTTCTTC.

J is TRBJ1-2 and V is TRBV5-1; D remains unclear. Deletions cut 0 bases from V and 6 bases from J, with 12 bases between. The CDR3 length is 14 residues. Germline V lookup: CDR1 SGHRS, CDR2 YFSETQ. The CDR3 is CASSLEAGSDGYTF. Here the CDR3 DNA reads TGCGCCAGCAGCTTGGAGGCAGGTTCAGATGGCTACACCTTC.

V usage is TRBV19 and J usage is TRBJ2-7; D not certain. Germline lookup yields CDR1 LNHDA and CDR2 SQIVND (reference sequence). Between the trimmed V and J ends, which lost 7 bases and 2 bases, there was a span of 12 bases. CDR3 length equals 13 residues. In DNA form, the CDR3 reads TGTGCCAGTACCCCCGGCGGAGCCTACGAGCAGTACTTC. This translates into CASTPGGAYEQYF.

The rearrangement links TRBV4-1 to TRBJ2-1; the D gene is possibly TRBD2 (5 bases). This CDR3 region has 13 residues. V lost 4 bases, J lost 6 bases, and 10 bases lay in between. In germline, CDR1 is MGHRA, CDR2 YSYEKL. As DNA, the CDR3 is TGCGCCAGCAGCCCATCGGGAATCAATGAGCAGTTCTTC. It encodes CASSPSGINEQFF.

The genes are TRBV3-1 (or the pseudogene TRBV3-2) and TRBJ1-1, with D possibly being TRBD1 (6 bases). The CDR3 runs 17 residues. V was pared by 4 bases and J by 1 base, with 19 bases between. The germline V gene encodes CDR1 LGHDT and CDR2 YNNKEL (reference sequence). This chain's CDR3 is CASSLTFRGGSNTEAFF. In DNA, the CDR3 is TGTGCCAGCAGCCTTACTTTTAGGGGGGGGTCGAACACTGAAGCTTTCTTT.

The J gene is TRBJ1-6, the V gene TRBV12-3 or TRBV12-4, with 7 bases that match TRBD1. The J segment lost 7 bases and the V segment lost 11 bases, leaving 8 bases of the junction unmatched. This CDR3 has 13 residues. As DNA, the CDR3 is TGTGCCGTACGGGACAGAAGGAATTCACCCCTCCACTTT. This sequence encodes CAVRDRRNSPLHF.

The V and J genes are TRBV5-4 and TRBJ2-7, with D possibly being TRBD2 (6 bases). CDR3 size: 12 residues. Trimming pared 2 bases from V and 5 bases from J, leaving 8 bases between. Germline CDR1 SGHNT, CDR2 YYREEE (reference sequence). CDR3 protein: CASSFWRDEQYF. CDR3 coding DNA: TGTGCCAGCAGCTTCTGGAGGGACGAGCAGTACTTC. Filled out from reference TRBV5-4 and TRBJ2-7, the complete variable domain reads ETGVTQSPTHLIKTRGQQVTLRCSSQSGHNTVSWYQQALGQGPQFIFQYYREEENGRGNFPPRFSGLQFPNYSSELNVNALELDDSALYLCASSFWRDEQYFGPGTRLTVT.

This sequence joins TRBV19 and TRBJ2-7; 10 bases match TRBD1. Germline V gives CDR1 LNHDA, CDR2 SQIVND (reference sequence). The CDR3 is made up of 16 amino acids. Trimming at V came to 1 base and at J to 4 bases, leaving 7 bases not matched to a gene. The CDR3 here is CASSIARQGAPYEQYF. The CDR3, as DNA: TGTGCCAGTAGTATAGCCCGACAGGGGGCCCCTTACGAGCAGTACTTC.

The rearrangement links TRBV11-2 to TRBJ1-1; 9 nucleotides line up with TRBD1. Germline V gives CDR1 SGHAT, CDR2 FQNNGV. Unmatched junction bases numbered 9, after V lost 5 bases and J lost 11 bases. This CDR3 has 13 amino acids. CDR3 nucleotides: TGTGCCAGCAGCGTGGGACAGGGAATGGGCGCTTTCTTT. Translating gives CASSVGQGMGAFF.

J is TRBJ1-6 and V is TRBV30; 8 nucleotides align to TRBD1. Germline trimming cut 2 bases from V and 7 bases from J; bases unmatched to any gene: 10. The germline gives CDR1 GTSNPN, CDR2 SVGIG (reference sequence). The CDR3 contains 16 residues. CDR3 amino acids: CAWSLLAAGGNSPLHF. As DNA, the CDR3 is TGTGCCTGGAGTCTACTGGCGGCAGGGGGCAATTCACCCCTCCACTTT. The full variable domain, with the rest looked up from reference TRBV30 and TRBJ1-6, is SQTIHQWPATLVQPVGSPLSLECTVEGTSNPNLYWYRQAAGRGLQLLFYSVGIGQISSEVPQNLSASRPQDRQFILSSKKLLLSDSGFYLCAWSLLAAGGNSPLHFGNGTRLTVT.

This rearrangement joins TRBV7-2 to TRBJ2-3, with TRBD1 identical over 11 bases. The CDR3 has 16 residues. Germline V gene sequence: CDR1 SGHTA, CDR2 FQGNSA. V shed 1 base, J shed 5 bases, and the junction held 5 bases outside the gene matches. This CDR3 reads CASSLGGGTGGDTQYF. The CDR3 bases are TGTGCCAGCAGCTTAGGTGGCGGGACAGGGGGAGATACGCAGTATTTT.

This chain's CDR3 is CASGTTALDTEAFF. The CDR3 DNA follows: TGTGCCAGCGGAACGACTGCCCTCGACACTGAAGCTTTCTTT. The rearrangement uses TRBV9 and TRBJ1-1, with no clear D. The germline V gene encodes CDR1 SGDLS and CDR2 YYNGEE. Trimming cost V 7 bases and J 3 bases, with 16 bases left between them. The CDR3 covers 14 residues.